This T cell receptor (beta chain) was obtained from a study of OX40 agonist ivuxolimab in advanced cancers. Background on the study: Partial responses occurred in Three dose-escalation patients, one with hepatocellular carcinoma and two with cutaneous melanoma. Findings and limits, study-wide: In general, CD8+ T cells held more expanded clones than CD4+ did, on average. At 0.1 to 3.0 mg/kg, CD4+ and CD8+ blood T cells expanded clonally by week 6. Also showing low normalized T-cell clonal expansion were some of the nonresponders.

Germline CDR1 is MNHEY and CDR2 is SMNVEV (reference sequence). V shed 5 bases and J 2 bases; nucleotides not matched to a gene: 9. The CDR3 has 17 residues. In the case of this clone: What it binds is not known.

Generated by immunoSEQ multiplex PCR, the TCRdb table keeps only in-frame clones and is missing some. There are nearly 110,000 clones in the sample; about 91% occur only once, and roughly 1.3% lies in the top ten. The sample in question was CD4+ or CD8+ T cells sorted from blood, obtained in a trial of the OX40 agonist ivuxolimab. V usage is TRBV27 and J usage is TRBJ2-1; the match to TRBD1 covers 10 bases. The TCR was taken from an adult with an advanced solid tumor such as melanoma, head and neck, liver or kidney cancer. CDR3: CASSPRDRGGPYNEQFF. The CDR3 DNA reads TGTGCCAGCAGTCCTCGGGACAGGGGAGGGCCCTACAATGAGCAGTTCTTC.